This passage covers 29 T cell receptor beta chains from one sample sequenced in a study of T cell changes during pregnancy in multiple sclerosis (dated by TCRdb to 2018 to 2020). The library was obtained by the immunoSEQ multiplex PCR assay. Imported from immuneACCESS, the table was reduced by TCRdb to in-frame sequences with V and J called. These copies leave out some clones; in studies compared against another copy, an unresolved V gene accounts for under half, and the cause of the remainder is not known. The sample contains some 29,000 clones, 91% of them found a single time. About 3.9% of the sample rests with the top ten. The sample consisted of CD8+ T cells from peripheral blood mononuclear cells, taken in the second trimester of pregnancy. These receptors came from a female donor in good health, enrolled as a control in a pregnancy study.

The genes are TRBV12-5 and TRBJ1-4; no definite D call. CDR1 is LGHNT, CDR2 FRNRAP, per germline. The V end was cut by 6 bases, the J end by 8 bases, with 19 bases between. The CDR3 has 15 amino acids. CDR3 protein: CASGMSGVKVEKLFF. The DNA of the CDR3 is TGTGCTAGTGGAATGTCGGGAGTAAAGGTAGAAAAACTGTTTTTT. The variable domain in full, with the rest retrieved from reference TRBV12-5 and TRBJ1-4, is DARVTQTPRHKVTEMGQEVTMRCQPILGHNTVFWYRQTMMQGLELLAYFRNRAPLDDSGMPKDRFSAEMPDATLATLKIQPSEPRDSAVYFCASGMSGVKVEKLFFGSGTQLSVL.

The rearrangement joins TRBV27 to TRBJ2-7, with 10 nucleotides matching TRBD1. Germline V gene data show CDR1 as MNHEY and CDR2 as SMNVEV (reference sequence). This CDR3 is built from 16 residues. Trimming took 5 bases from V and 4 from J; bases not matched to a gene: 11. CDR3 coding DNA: TGTGCCAGCAGTCCCTCCTGGACAGGGGGTATATACGAGCAGTACTTC. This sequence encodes CASSPSWTGGIYEQYF.

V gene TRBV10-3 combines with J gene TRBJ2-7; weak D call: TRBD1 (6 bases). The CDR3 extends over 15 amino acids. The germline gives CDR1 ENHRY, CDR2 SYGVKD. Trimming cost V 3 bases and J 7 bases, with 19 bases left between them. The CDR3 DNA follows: TGTGCCATCAGTGAAGTAATTAGGTCTCAGGGGGAGCAGTACTTC. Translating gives CAISEVIRSQGEQYF.

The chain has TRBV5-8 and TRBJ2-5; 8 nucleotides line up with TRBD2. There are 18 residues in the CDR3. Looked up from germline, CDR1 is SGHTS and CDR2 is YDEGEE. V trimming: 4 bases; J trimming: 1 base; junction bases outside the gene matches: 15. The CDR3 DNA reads TGTGCCAGCAGCCCCGGGGTAGCGGGGATCGAGGGCCAAGAGACCCAGTACTTC. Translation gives CASSPGVAGIEGQETQYF. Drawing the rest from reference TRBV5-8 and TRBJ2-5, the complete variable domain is EAGVTQSPTHLIKTRGQQATLRCSPISGHTSVYWYQQALGLGLQFLLWYDEGEERNRGNFPPRFSGRQFPNYSSELNVNALELEDSALYLCASSPGVAGIEGQETQYFGPGTRLLVL.

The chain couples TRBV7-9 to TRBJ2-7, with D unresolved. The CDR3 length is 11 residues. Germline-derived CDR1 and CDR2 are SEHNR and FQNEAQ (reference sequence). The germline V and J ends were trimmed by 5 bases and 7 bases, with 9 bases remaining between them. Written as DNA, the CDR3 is TGTGCCAGCAGCGTTTCCGCGGAGCAGTACTTC. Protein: CASSVSAEQYF.

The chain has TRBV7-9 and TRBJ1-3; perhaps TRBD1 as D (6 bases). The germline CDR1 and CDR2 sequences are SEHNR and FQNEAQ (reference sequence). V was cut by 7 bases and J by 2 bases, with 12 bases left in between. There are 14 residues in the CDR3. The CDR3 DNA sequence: TGTGCCAGCACCCCTTCAGGGGCTGGAAACACCATATATTTT. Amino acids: CASTPSGAGNTIYF.

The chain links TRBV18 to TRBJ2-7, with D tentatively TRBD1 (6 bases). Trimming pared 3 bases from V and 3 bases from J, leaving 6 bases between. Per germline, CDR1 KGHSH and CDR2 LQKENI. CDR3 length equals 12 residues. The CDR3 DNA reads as TGTGCCAGCTCACCGGGACACTACGAGCAGTACTTC. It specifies CASSPGHYEQYF.

The CDR3 is CASSFWGVSVAGDNEQFF. As DNA, the CDR3 is TGTGCCAGCAGCTTTTGGGGTGTGTCGGTAGCGGGGGACAATGAGCAGTTCTTC. The genes are TRBV7-8 and TRBJ2-1, with 9 nucleotides matching TRBD2. This CDR3 comprises 18 residues. Germline trimming cut 3 bases from V and 5 bases from J; bases unmatched to any gene: 14. The germline gives CDR1 SGHVS, CDR2 FQNEAQ.

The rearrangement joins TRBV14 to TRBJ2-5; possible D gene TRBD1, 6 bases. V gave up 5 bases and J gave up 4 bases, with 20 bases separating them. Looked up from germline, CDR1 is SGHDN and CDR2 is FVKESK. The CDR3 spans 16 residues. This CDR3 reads CASSTQLLQGGETQYF. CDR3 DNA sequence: TGTGCCAGCAGCACACAATTACTACAGGGCGGAGAGACCCAGTACTTC.

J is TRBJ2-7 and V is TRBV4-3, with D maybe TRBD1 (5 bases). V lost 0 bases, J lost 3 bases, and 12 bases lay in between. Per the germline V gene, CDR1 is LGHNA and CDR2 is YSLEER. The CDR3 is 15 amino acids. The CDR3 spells CASSQDRDSRYEQYF. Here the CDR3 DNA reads TGCGCCAGCAGCCAAGATAGAGACAGTCGCTACGAGCAGTACTTC.

The CDR3 bases are TGTGCCAGCAGTGAGTTGACAGGGATGAATACGCAGTATTTT. This codes for CASSELTGMNTQYF. This chain joins TRBV6-1 and TRBJ2-3, with 7 bases aligning to TRBD1. CDR1 MNHNS and CDR2 SASEGT come from the germline V gene. The CDR3 is made up of 14 amino acids. The V segment lost 3 bases and the J segment 7 bases; nucleotides outside the gene matches: 7.

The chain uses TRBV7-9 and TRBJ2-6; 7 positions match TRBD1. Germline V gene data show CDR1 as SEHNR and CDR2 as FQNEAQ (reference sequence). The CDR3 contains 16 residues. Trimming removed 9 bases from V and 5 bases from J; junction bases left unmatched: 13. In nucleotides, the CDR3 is TGTGCCAGTCCTGGGAAGGGGGCACCTTGGGCCAACGTCCTGACTTTC. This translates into CASPGKGAPWANVLTF.

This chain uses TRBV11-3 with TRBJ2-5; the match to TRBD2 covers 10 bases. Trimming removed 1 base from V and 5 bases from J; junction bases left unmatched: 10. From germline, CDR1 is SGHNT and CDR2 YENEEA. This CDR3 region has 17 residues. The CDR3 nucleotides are TGTGCCAGCAGCTTAGGGGCCCTAGCGGGGGACCCGGAGACCCAGTACTTC. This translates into CASSLGALAGDPETQYF.

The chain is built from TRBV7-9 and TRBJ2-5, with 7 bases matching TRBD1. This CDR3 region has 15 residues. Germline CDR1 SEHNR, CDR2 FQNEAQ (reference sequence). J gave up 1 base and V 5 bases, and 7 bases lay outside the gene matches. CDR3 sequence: CASSGRDSSQETQYF. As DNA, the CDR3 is TGTGCCAGCAGCGGCCGGGACAGCAGCCAAGAGACCCAGTACTTC. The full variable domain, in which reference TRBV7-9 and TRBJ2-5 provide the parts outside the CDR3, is DTGVSQNPRHKITKRGQNVTFRCDPISEHNRLYWYRQTLGQGPEFLTYFQNEAQLEKSRLLSDRFSAERPKGSFSTLEIQRTEQGDSAMYLCASSGRDSSQETQYFGPGTRLLVL.

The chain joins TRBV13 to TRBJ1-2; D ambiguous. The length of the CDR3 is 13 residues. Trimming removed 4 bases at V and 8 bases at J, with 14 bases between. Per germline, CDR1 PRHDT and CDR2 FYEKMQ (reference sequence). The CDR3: CASSSDTSVGYTF. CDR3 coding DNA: TGTGCCAGCAGCTCTGACACCTCCGTGGGCTACACCTTC.

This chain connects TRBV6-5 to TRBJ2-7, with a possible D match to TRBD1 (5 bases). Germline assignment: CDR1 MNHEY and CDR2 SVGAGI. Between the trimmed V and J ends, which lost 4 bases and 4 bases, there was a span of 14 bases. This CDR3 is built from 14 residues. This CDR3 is CASSSYQDTYEQYF. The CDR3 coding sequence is TGTGCCAGCAGTTCCTACCAGGACACGTACGAGCAGTACTTC.

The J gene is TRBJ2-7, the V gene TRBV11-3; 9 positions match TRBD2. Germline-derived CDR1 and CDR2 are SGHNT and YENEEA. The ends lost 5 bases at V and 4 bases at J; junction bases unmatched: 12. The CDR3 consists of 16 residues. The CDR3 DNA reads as TGTGCCAGCAGCACCTGGACTAGCGAGGAAATTTACGAGCAGTACTTC. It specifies CASSTWTSEEIYEQYF.

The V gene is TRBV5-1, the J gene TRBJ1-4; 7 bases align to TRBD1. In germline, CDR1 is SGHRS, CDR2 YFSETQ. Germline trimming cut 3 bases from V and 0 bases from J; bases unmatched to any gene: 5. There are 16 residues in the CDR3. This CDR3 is CASSSYRGATNEKLFF. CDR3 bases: TGCGCCAGCAGCTCCTACAGGGGTGCAACTAATGAAAAACTGTTTTTT.

CDR3 amino acids: CAWSVGGPYNEQFF. The CDR3 DNA follows: TGTGCCTGGAGTGTAGGAGGGCCTTACAATGAGCAGTTCTTC. V gene TRBV30 combines with J gene TRBJ2-1, with TRBD2 as a possible D gene (6 bases). Trimming took 0 bases from V and 4 from J, leaving 10 bases between them. The CDR3 totals 14 residues. Per germline, CDR1 GTSNPN and CDR2 SVGIG (reference sequence).

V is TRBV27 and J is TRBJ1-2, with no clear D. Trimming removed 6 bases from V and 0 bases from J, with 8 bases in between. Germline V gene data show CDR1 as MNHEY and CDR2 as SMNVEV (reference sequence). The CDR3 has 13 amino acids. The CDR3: CASSRHPNYGYTF. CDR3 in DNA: TGTGCCAGCAGCCGACACCCTAACTATGGCTACACCTTC.

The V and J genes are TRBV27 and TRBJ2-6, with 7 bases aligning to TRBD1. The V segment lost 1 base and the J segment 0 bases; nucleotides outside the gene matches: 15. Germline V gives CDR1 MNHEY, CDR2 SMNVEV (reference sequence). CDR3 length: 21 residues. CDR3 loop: CASSLLAHRTGFISGANVLTF. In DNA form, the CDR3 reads TGTGCCAGCAGTTTATTGGCCCATCGGACAGGCTTTATCTCTGGGGCCAACGTCCTGACTTTC.

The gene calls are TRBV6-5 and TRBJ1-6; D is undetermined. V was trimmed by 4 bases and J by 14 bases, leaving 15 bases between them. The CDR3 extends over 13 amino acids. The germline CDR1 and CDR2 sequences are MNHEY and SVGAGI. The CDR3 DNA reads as TGTGCCAGCAGTTTGGCAGGATTGAAGTCCCTCCACTTT. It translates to CASSLAGLKSLHF.

This CDR3 reads CASAPGQGSDEQFF. Here the CDR3 DNA reads TGTGCCAGCGCGCCGGGACAGGGGAGTGATGAGCAGTTCTTC. The chain joins TRBV6-4 to TRBJ2-1, with TRBD1 matching over 10 bases. The CDR3 runs to 14 residues. Looked up from germline, CDR1 is MRHNA and CDR2 is SNTAGT. J gave up 8 bases and V 8 bases, and 9 bases lay outside the gene matches.

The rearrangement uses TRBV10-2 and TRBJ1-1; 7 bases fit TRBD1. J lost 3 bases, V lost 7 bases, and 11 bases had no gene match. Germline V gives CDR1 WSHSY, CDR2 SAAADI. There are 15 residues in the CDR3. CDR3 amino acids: CASTAITGADTEAFF. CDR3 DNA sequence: TGCGCCAGCACTGCAATTACAGGGGCCGACACTGAAGCTTTCTTT.

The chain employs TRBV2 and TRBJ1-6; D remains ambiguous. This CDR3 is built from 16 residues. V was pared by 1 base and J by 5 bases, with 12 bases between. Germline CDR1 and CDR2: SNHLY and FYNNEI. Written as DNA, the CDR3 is TGTGCCAGCAGTGAAGGGAGGGTCGGAAATAATTCACCCCTCCACTTT. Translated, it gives CASSEGRVGNNSPLHF. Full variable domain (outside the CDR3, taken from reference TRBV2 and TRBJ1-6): EPEVTQTPSHQVTQMGQEVILRCVPISNHLYFYWYRQILGQKVEFLVSFYNNEISEKSEIFDDQFSVERPDGSNFTLKIRSTKLEDSAMYFCASSEGRVGNNSPLHFGNGTRLTVT.

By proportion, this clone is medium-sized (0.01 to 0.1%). CDR3 amino acids: CAWRGQGLWEQYF. In DNA, the CDR3 is TGTGCCTGGAGGGGACAGGGGCTATGGGAGCAGTACTTC. The V and J genes are TRBV30 and TRBJ2-7, with 10 bases lining up with TRBD1. The CDR3 is 13 amino acids. Germline CDR1 GTSNPN, CDR2 SVGIG (reference sequence). V shed 3 bases, J shed 7 bases, and the junction held 6 bases outside the gene matches.

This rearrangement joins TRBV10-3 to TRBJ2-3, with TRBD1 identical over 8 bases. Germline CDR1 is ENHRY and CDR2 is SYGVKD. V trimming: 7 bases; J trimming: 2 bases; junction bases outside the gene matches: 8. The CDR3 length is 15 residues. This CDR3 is CAITARDRTTDTQYF. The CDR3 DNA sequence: TGTGCCATCACCGCCAGGGACAGGACCACAGATACGCAGTATTTT.

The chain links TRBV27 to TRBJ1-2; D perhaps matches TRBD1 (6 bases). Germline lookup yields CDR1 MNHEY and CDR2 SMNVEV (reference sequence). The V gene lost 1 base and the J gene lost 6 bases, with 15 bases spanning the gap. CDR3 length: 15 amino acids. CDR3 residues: CASSLWGRGEHGYTF. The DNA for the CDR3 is TGTGCCAGCAGTTTATGGGGCAGGGGAGAGCATGGCTACACCTTC.

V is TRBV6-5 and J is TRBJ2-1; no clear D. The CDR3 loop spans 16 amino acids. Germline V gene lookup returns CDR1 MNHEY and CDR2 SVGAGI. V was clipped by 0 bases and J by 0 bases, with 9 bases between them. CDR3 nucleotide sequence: TGTGCCAGCAGTTACTCCGCTAGTTACTCCTACAATGAGCAGTTCTTC. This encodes CASSYSASYSYNEQFF.